Following are 17 T cell receptor beta chains from one sample sequenced in a study of CD4 T cells in relation to SARS-CoV-2 and coronaviruses. Before the COVID-19 pandemic, during about 2011-2019, CD4+ T cells were taken from unexposed donors. Isolation of CD4+ T cells took place after roughly nine days in culture. Repertoires were generated with immunoSEQ multiplex PCR, while TCRdb's copy carries only in-frame clones and drops some. Of fewer than 14,000 clones in the sample, roughly 88% are singletons; the top ten hold approximately 24%. Antigens for these TCRs are unknown. The sample comprised CD4+ T cells from PBMCs, cultured in vitro. The source of these receptors is a human donor in good health.

The chain is built from TRBV7-8 and TRBJ1-5; no clear D gene. The CDR3 spans 15 residues. Trimming removed 1 base from V and 3 bases from J, with 10 bases in between. The germline V gene encodes CDR1 SGHVS and CDR2 FQNEAQ. CDR3 DNA sequence: TGTGCCAGCAGCTTAGATGGGAGGAACAATCAGCCCCAGCATTTT. The encoded protein is CASSLDGRNNQPQHF.

The gene calls are TRBV5-4 and TRBJ2-7; TRBD1 is a possible D gene (6 bases). V shed 4 bases and J shed 2 bases, with 19 bases lying between them. From germline, CDR1 is SGHNT and CDR2 YYREEE (reference sequence). The CDR3 has 16 amino acids. The CDR3 DNA sequence: TGTGCCAGCAGCGACCCTCAGGGACACGGTCCCTACGAGCAGTACTTC. Protein sequence: CASSDPQGHGPYEQYF.

DNA of the CDR3: TGTGCCACCAGCAGAGATCGGACGGGGACCCAGTACTTC. Translation: CATSRDRTGTQYF. The chain is built from TRBV15 and TRBJ2-5; the D is unclear. Germline loops: CDR1 LNHNV, CDR2 YYDKDF (reference sequence). The CDR3 is made up of 13 amino acids. V was clipped by 0 bases and J by 7 bases, with 9 bases between them.

This chain links TRBV19 with TRBJ2-3, with 7 bases lining up with TRBD1. J was trimmed by 6 bases and V by 10 bases; bases with no gene match: 10. There are 13 residues in the CDR3. Germline assignment: CDR1 LNHDA and CDR2 SQIVND (reference sequence). CDR3: CATQDRALDTQYF. The CDR3 DNA reads TGTGCCACTCAAGACAGGGCGCTCGATACGCAGTATTTT.

The chain recombines TRBV7-9 with TRBJ2-7; D is possibly TRBD2 (6 bases). The V end was cut by 4 bases, the J end by 3 bases, with 16 bases between. The CDR3 is made up of 15 amino acids. The germline V gene has CDR1 SEHNR and CDR2 FQNEAQ (reference sequence). The CDR3 nucleotides read TGTGCCAGCAGCTATCCCGGGACTTTAGGCTACGAGCAGTACTTC. Amino acid sequence: CASSYPGTLGYEQYF.

V and J are TRBV2 and TRBJ2-3; D gene uncertain. CDR3 length: 14 residues. The ends were cut back, 7 bases at V and 0 bases at J, with 11 bases in the middle. The germline CDR1 and CDR2 sequences are SNHLY and FYNNEI. The CDR3 here is CASIGKTSTDTQYF. The DNA of the CDR3 is TGTGCCAGCATTGGGAAAACTAGCACAGATACGCAGTATTTT.

The CDR3 loop is CASSYGPTLTGELFF. The CDR3 region has the DNA TGTGCCAGCAGTTATGGTCCGACACTCACCGGGGAGCTGTTTTTT. The rearrangement links TRBV6-5 to TRBJ2-2; no firm D call. The V end was cut by 3 bases, the J end by 4 bases, with 12 bases between. This CDR3 region has 15 residues. Germline V gene data show CDR1 as MNHEY and CDR2 as SVGAGI.

The chain combines TRBV6-2 or TRBV6-3 with TRBJ2-7; 11 bases agree with TRBD1. V shed 2 bases and J 2 bases; nucleotides not matched to a gene: 5. CDR1 is MNHEY, CDR2 SVGEGT, per germline. This CDR3 is 16 amino acids long. The CDR3 loop reads CASSYRTGGATYEQYF. As DNA, the CDR3 is TGTGCCAGCAGTTACAGGACAGGGGGCGCGACCTACGAGCAGTACTTC.

The CDR3 coding sequence is TGTGCCAGCAGCTTAGATTCAGTCTCTGGGGCCAACGTCCTGACTTTC. This sequence encodes CASSLDSVSGANVLTF. The chain employs TRBV11-2 and TRBJ2-6; D unclear. V lost 0 bases, J lost 0 bases, and 6 bases lay in between. Germline assignment: CDR1 SGHAT and CDR2 FQNNGV. This CDR3 region has 16 residues.

The V and J genes are TRBV7-2 and TRBJ1-2; D is unclear. The CDR3 extends over 12 amino acids. Germline V CDR1 and CDR2: SGHTA, FQGNSA. Trimming removed 1 base from V and 4 bases from J, with 4 bases in between. The CDR3 coding sequence is TGTGCCAGCAGCTTAGGGGGCTATGGCTACACCTTC. Amino acid sequence: CASSLGGYGYTF. Filled out from reference TRBV7-2 and TRBJ1-2, the complete variable domain reads GAGVSQSPSNKVTEKGKDVELRCDPISGHTALYWYRQSLGQGLEFLIYFQGNSAPDKSGLPSDRFSAERTGGSVSTLTIQRTQQEDSAVYLCASSLGGYGYTFGSGTRLTVV.

Only a few counts were recorded for this clone. The J gene is TRBJ1-4, the V gene TRBV7-9; D not resolved. The germline gives CDR1 SEHNR, CDR2 FQNEAQ (reference sequence). V gave up 3 bases and J gave up 8 bases, with 13 bases separating them. This CDR3 comprises 14 residues. The CDR3 DNA is TGTGCCAGCAGCTTTTCCGAGGGCTTCGAAAAACTGTTTTTT. This encodes CASSFSEGFEKLFF.

This sequence joins TRBV5-1 and TRBJ2-1, with D perhaps matching TRBD1 or TRBD2 (5 bases each). The CDR3 contains 14 residues. The V gene's germline CDR1 is SGHRS and CDR2 YFSETQ. V dropped 4 bases and J dropped 5 bases, with 13 bases sitting between them. This CDR3 reads CASSLGRGDNEQFF. The CDR3 region has the DNA TGCGCCAGCAGCCTAGGACGGGGCGACAATGAGCAGTTCTTC.

This chain links TRBV27 with TRBJ2-2, with a weak D call TRBD1 (7 bases). The V and J ends lost 8 bases and 3 bases respectively, with 10 bases between them. CDR3 length: 13 amino acids. CDR1 is MNHEY and CDR2 is SMNVEV in the germline V gene (reference sequence). CDR3 coding DNA: TGTGCCAGCCAGGGGGGCTACACCGGGGAGCTGTTTTTT. The encoded protein is CASQGGYTGELFF.

The genes are TRBV5-4 and TRBJ2-5, with D maybe TRBD1 (5 bases). The CDR3 has 15 amino acids. Per germline, CDR1 SGHNT and CDR2 YYREEE (reference sequence). V lost 2 bases, J lost 2 bases, and 13 bases lay in between. The CDR3 bases are TGTGCCAGCAGCTTCTCGCCAGGGTGGCAAGAGACCCAGTACTTC. This gives the protein CASSFSPGWQETQYF.

The chain uses TRBV12-3 or TRBV12-4 and TRBJ1-2; D unresolved. V was pared by 8 bases and J by 0 bases, with 10 bases between. The CDR3 has 13 residues. DNA of the CDR3: TGTGCCAGCTCGTCCGGTTCTAACTATGGCTACACCTTC. Translating gives CASSSGSNYGYTF.

The chain recombines TRBV19 with TRBJ1-2, with D tentatively TRBD1 (6 bases). Germline loops: CDR1 LNHDA, CDR2 SQIVND (reference sequence). The V and J ends lost 5 bases and 3 bases respectively, with 16 bases between them. The CDR3 has 15 residues. The DNA for the CDR3 is TGTGCCAGTAGTCTTGGAGGGACACGGGACTATGGCTACACCTTC. Translated, it gives CASSLGGTRDYGYTF. Supplemented by reference TRBV19 and TRBJ1-2, the full variable domain reads DGGITQSPKYLFRKEGQNVTLSCEQNLNHDAMYWYRQDPGQGLRLIYYSQIVNDFQKGDIAEGYSVSREKKESFPLTVTSAQKNPTAFYLCASSLGGTRDYGYTFGSGTRLTVV.

The chain recombines TRBV6-5 with TRBJ2-3; TRBD2 agrees at 13 bases. Germline lookup yields CDR1 MNHEY and CDR2 SVGAGI. This CDR3 is built from 15 residues. Germline trimming cut 6 bases from V and 8 bases from J; bases unmatched to any gene: 8. CDR3 in amino acids: CASSAGTSGMRTQYF. The CDR3 nucleotides read TGTGCCAGCAGCGCTGGGACTAGCGGGATGCGTACGCAGTATTTT.